The entry below describes one TCR beta chain. What it binds is not known. Compared with germline, one end of the junction differs, possibly owing to a read error. RNA transcripts yielded amplified TCR beta CDR3 regions. A first-round RT-PCR of the TCR CDR3 used the HTBI primer set. TCRdb processed the multiplex PCR reads anew with MiXCR; each CDR3 protein has one entry. The sample has some 50,000 distinct CDR3 sequences, 54% seen once. Graves' hyperthyroidism qualified as stable when ophthalmopathy did not progress within 18 months. This CDR3 spans 13 amino acids. The V gene's germline CDR1 is SGHTS and CDR2 YDEGEE. This sample stems from a study of T cells in Graves' hyperthyroidism and ophthalmopathy. Study outcomes and limitations: Model predictions of ophthalmopathy came a median about six months before onset.

This receptor was identified in a young man with Graves' hyperthyroidism. The sequencing input was peripheral blood or thyroid tissue (not recorded which). The chain links TRBV5-8 to TRBJ1-6, with D hard to call. The CDR3 DNA is TGCGCCAGCAGCCACTTCGGCGCTTCACCCCTCCACTTT. Protein sequence: CASSHFGASPLHF.